Below, 31 T cell receptor beta chains from the same sample are listed, as sequenced in a study of T cell changes during pregnancy in multiple sclerosis. Some clones are missing from TCRdb's copy, which holds only in-frame ones; the method was immunoSEQ multiplex PCR. This table holds roughly 59,000 clones, approximately 89% found once. Sequences were derived from peripheral blood, sampled in the third trimester of pregnancy. These receptors were collected from a female donor in good health, enrolled as a control in a pregnancy study.

The rearrangement joins TRBV7-9 to TRBJ1-2; D is perhaps TRBD1 (6 bases). V lost 4 bases and J 8 bases, leaving 14 bases between the germline ends. The CDR3 sequence is 13 residues long. Per germline, CDR1 SEHNR and CDR2 FQNEAQ (reference sequence). CDR3 nucleotides: TGTGCCAGCAGCTCAGGGGTGGAGGAGGGCTACACCTTC. Translated, it gives CASSSGVEEGYTF.

The genes are TRBV7-6 and TRBJ1-2, with TRBD1 matching 11 bases. Germline V gives CDR1 SGHVS, CDR2 FNYEAQ. CDR3 size: 16 residues. Trimming removed 5 bases from V and 6 bases from J; junction bases left unmatched: 11. The CDR3 DNA reads TGTGCCAGCAGCCCTTCCGGGACAGGGGGATTGGATGGCTACACCTTC. This sequence encodes CASSPSGTGGLDGYTF.

The rearrangement uses TRBV10-2 and TRBJ1-5; weak D call: TRBD1 (5 bases). V lost 2 bases and J 0 bases, leaving 17 bases between the germline ends. This CDR3 has 18 amino acids. Germline assignment: CDR1 WSHSY and CDR2 SAAADI. This chain's CDR3 is CASSETMGQAISNQPQHF. The CDR3 bases are TGCGCCAGCAGTGAGACCATGGGGCAGGCGATTAGCAATCAGCCCCAGCATTTT.

V gene TRBV27 combines with J gene TRBJ1-2, with TRBD1 matching over 7 bases. CDR3 length: 14 residues. V gave up 8 bases and J gave up 7 bases; unmatched junction bases: 13. Germline CDR1 MNHEY, CDR2 SMNVEV (reference sequence). The CDR3 DNA is TGTGCCAGCGGGTTAAGACAGGGCCCTTCTGGCTACACCTTC. Encoded protein: CASGLRQGPSGYTF.

The chain uses TRBV7-2 and TRBJ2-5; 7 bases are shared with TRBD1. Germline lookup yields CDR1 SGHTA and CDR2 FQGNSA. This CDR3 comprises 13 residues. Trimming cost V 4 bases and J 7 bases; bases outside gene matches: 6. The CDR3 nucleotides read TGTGCCAGCAGCTCAGGACAGGAGTGGACCCAGTACTTC. Translation gives CASSSGQEWTQYF.

The chain is built from TRBV7-2 and TRBJ2-3; possible D gene TRBD2, 5 bases. Germline V gives CDR1 SGHTA, CDR2 FQGNSA. V shed 1 base and J shed 7 bases, with 15 bases lying between them. There are 15 residues in the CDR3. CDR3 sequence reads: CASSLGRRFLNTQYF. The CDR3 bases are TGTGCCAGCAGCTTAGGACGGAGGTTTTTAAATACGCAGTATTTT.

The chain is built from TRBV18 and TRBJ2-7, with D possibly TRBD1 on 5 matching bases. Germline CDR1 KGHSH, CDR2 LQKENI. V shed 6 bases and J shed 2 bases, with 17 bases lying between them. This CDR3 is 15 amino acids long. The CDR3 loop is CASSPLRVGTYEQYF. The CDR3 DNA sequence: TGTGCCAGCTCGCCCCTCAGGGTAGGGACCTACGAGCAGTACTTC.

In its sample, this clone was seen once. CDR3 residues: CASSLGAGSSYNSPLHF. CDR3 DNA sequence: TGTGCCAGCAGCTTAGGAGCCGGGAGCTCCTATAATTCACCCCTCCACTTT. The chain carries TRBV7-9 and TRBJ1-6; no clear D gene. V dropped 1 base and J dropped 0 bases, with 10 bases sitting between them. The CDR3 contains 17 residues. Germline CDR1 reads SEHNR; CDR2 reads FQNEAQ (reference sequence).

This clone has just one count. The J gene is TRBJ1-3, the V gene TRBV5-4, with 9 bases aligning to TRBD1. Germline V gives CDR1 SGHNT, CDR2 YYREEE (reference sequence). The CDR3 spans 15 residues. V was clipped by 6 bases and J by 4 bases; unmatched bases: 8. CDR3 loop: CASTMTGGMGNTIYF. The CDR3 DNA is TGTGCCAGCACCATGACAGGGGGGATGGGAAACACCATATATTTT.

The V call is TRBV4-3, the J call TRBJ2-1; 10 nucleotides match TRBD1. This CDR3 region has 15 residues. Trimming took 2 bases from V and 10 from J; bases not matched to a gene: 8. Germline V gene sequence: CDR1 LGHNA, CDR2 YSLEER. The CDR3 DNA sequence: TGCGCCAGCAGCCAAAGGGGGACAGGGGAGTTCGAGCAGTTCTTC. It is translated as CASSQRGTGEFEQFF.

The rearrangement joins TRBV27 to TRBJ1-2; D unclear. Germline V gene lookup returns CDR1 MNHEY and CDR2 SMNVEV (reference sequence). V was shortened by 1 base and J by 7 bases, with 22 bases between the two germline ends. There are 17 residues in the CDR3. CDR3 residues: CASSLYPIGRNYSGYTF. The CDR3 DNA reads as TGTGCCAGCAGTTTATATCCTATAGGGAGGAACTACTCTGGCTACACCTTC.

V usage is TRBV4-1 and J usage is TRBJ1-5, with 8 positions matching TRBD1. Trimming took 3 bases from V and 9 from J; bases not matched to a gene: 7. The CDR3 sequence is 14 residues long. Germline assignment: CDR1 MGHRA and CDR2 YSYEKL. CDR3 residues: CASSQGQAPGPQHF. The CDR3 DNA follows: TGCGCCAGCAGCCAGGGACAGGCGCCCGGGCCCCAGCATTTT.

The chain employs TRBV14 and TRBJ2-5; TRBD1 matches 7 bases. This CDR3 has 14 residues. Germline lookup yields CDR1 SGHDN and CDR2 FVKESK. J gave up 5 bases and V 4 bases, and 7 bases lay outside the gene matches. CDR3 nucleotides: TGTGCCAGCAGCCGGCGACAGGGAGCCGAGACCCAGTACTTC. Its protein product is CASSRRQGAETQYF.

The chain joins TRBV4-1 to TRBJ1-1, with unresolved D. This CDR3 spans 14 amino acids. Germline-derived CDR1 and CDR2 are MGHRA and YSYEKL. Trimming took off 0 bases at V and 1 base at J, with 6 bases between the two ends. CDR3 loop: CASSQDLSNTEAFF. Here the CDR3 DNA reads TGCGCCAGCAGCCAAGATCTGTCGAACACTGAAGCTTTCTTT.

The rearrangement links TRBV27 to TRBJ1-2, with 8 bases identical to TRBD1. Germline V gene data show CDR1 as MNHEY and CDR2 as SMNVEV (reference sequence). With 5 bases clipped from V and 2 bases from J, the junction kept 4 bases outside the gene matches. The CDR3 runs to 14 residues. The CDR3 reads CASSPQGGNYGYTF. In DNA form, the CDR3 reads TGTGCCAGCAGTCCACAGGGGGGGAACTATGGCTACACCTTC.

V and J are TRBV28 and TRBJ2-7, with 7 bases fitting TRBD1. The germline V gene encodes CDR1 MDHEN and CDR2 SYDVKM. V shed 4 bases, J shed 2 bases, and the junction held 2 bases outside the gene matches. The CDR3 contains 13 residues. CDR3 nucleotide sequence: TGTGCCAGCAGTTGGGGACAGCCCTACGAGCAGTACTTC. Residues: CASSWGQPYEQYF.

This clone was detected only once. J is TRBJ2-7 and V is TRBV6-1; 8 bases agree with TRBD1. Germline CDR1 MNHNS, CDR2 SASEGT. The length of the CDR3 is 15 residues. The V and J ends lost 2 bases and 3 bases, in that order; junction bases with no gene match: 6. This CDR3 is CASSEHHGQGYEQYF. As DNA, the CDR3 is TGTGCCAGCAGTGAACACCACGGACAGGGCTACGAGCAGTACTTC.

The chain carries TRBV4-3 and TRBJ1-1; unclear D gene. The germline V and J ends were trimmed by 3 bases and 7 bases, with 12 bases remaining between them. Germline CDR1 and CDR2: LGHNA and YSLEER. The CDR3 consists of 13 residues. The CDR3 DNA follows: TGCGCCAGCAGCCACACATTTTACCGTGAAGCTTTCTTT. This codes for CASSHTFYREAFF.

J is TRBJ2-2 and V is TRBV6-6; the match to TRBD2 covers 7 bases. J gave up 1 base and V 9 bases, and 5 bases lay outside the gene matches. This CDR3 spans 14 amino acids. From germline, CDR1 is MNHNY and CDR2 SVGAGI (reference sequence). CDR3 sequence reads: CASATGGNTGELFF. CDR3 nucleotides: TGTGCCAGTGCCACGGGGGGGAACACCGGGGAGCTGTTTTTT.

J is TRBJ2-7 and V is TRBV6-1; D perhaps matches TRBD1 (6 bases). The CDR3 sequence is 12 residues long. Germline-derived CDR1 and CDR2 are MNHNS and SASEGT. The V gene lost 6 bases and the J gene lost 7 bases, with 13 bases spanning the gap. CDR3: CASSLNRDEQYF. The CDR3 bases are TGTGCCAGCAGCCTGAACAGGGATGAGCAGTACTTC.

This sequence joins TRBV27 and TRBJ1-2; TRBD1 aligns across 7 bases. J lost 5 bases, V lost 3 bases, and 24 bases had no gene match. CDR1 and CDR2 from the germline V gene are MNHEY and SMNVEV (reference sequence). The CDR3 totals 20 residues. CDR3 amino acids: CASSFDREFGMMSWWYGYTF. CDR3 bases: TGTGCCAGCAGTTTTGACAGGGAGTTTGGGATGATGAGCTGGTGGTATGGCTACACCTTC.

The chain recombines TRBV5-6 with TRBJ2-1, with TRBD2 identical over 8 bases. J gave up 7 bases and V 5 bases, and 11 bases lay outside the gene matches. Germline values: CDR1 SGHDT, CDR2 YYEEEE. The CDR3 covers 15 residues. In DNA form, the CDR3 reads TGTGCCAGCAGTACTAGCGGCTACACCGAAAATGAGCAGTTCTTC. This codes for CASSTSGYTENEQFF.

The chain recombines TRBV27 with TRBJ1-1, with D perhaps TRBD1 (6 bases). This CDR3 is 13 amino acids long. V was cut by 3 bases and J by 9 bases, with 14 bases left in between. Per germline, CDR1 MNHEY and CDR2 SMNVEV (reference sequence). The CDR3 DNA reads TGTGCCAGCAGTTTGGGGCAGGGGACGAAAGCTTTCTTT. This sequence encodes CASSLGQGTKAFF.

V gene TRBV10-3 combines with J gene TRBJ1-5; D perhaps matches TRBD1 (6 bases). The CDR3 length is 17 residues. CDR1 and CDR2 (germline): ENHRY, SYGVKD. The V gene lost 0 bases and the J gene lost 1 base, with 13 bases spanning the gap. Written as DNA, the CDR3 is TGTGCCATCAGTGAGTCGAAGGGGGGGACAAGCAATCAGCCCCAGCATTTT. This gives the protein CAISESKGGTSNQPQHF.

V and J are TRBV7-9 and TRBJ2-1; D is possibly TRBD1 (6 bases). The CDR3 is 16 residues long. Germline CDR1 reads SEHNR; CDR2 reads FQNEAQ (reference sequence). Between the trimmed V and J ends, which lost 7 bases and 8 bases, there was a span of 24 bases. CDR3 sequence (DNA): TGTGCCAGCAACCTATACGGACCAGTGACAGGTGATGAGCAGTTCTTC. Its translation is CASNLYGPVTGDEQFF.

V gene TRBV5-5 combines with J gene TRBJ1-6; maybe TRBD1 (6 bases). Germline values: CDR1 SGHKS, CDR2 YYEKEE (reference sequence). The CDR3 consists of 16 residues. Trimming cost V 2 bases and J 5 bases, with 14 bases left between them. The CDR3 reads CASSFGRTENNSPLHF. The CDR3 bases are TGTGCCAGCAGCTTCGGGAGGACAGAAAATAATTCACCCCTCCACTTT.

This clone turned up a few times. CDR3 sequence (DNA): TGCAGCGGGACAGGGGGCAAGGGAGGCTACACCTTC. This gives the protein CSGTGGKGGYTF. The chain joins TRBV29-1 to TRBJ1-2, with 11 bases aligning to TRBD1. The CDR3 consists of 12 residues. Losses at the gene ends were 7 bases for V and 8 bases for J; bases not matched to a gene: 6. Germline-derived CDR1 and CDR2 are SQVTM and ANQGSEA. Full variable domain (remainder filled in from reference TRBV29-1 and TRBJ1-2): SAVISQKPSRDICQRGTSLTIQCQVDSQVTMMFWYRQQPGQSLTLIATANQGSEATYESGFVIDKFPISRPNLTFSTLTVSNMSPEDSSIYLCSGTGGKGGYTFGSGTRLTVV.

The chain carries TRBV15 and TRBJ2-2; possible D gene TRBD1, 5 bases. This CDR3 is built from 15 residues. The ends were cut back, 5 bases at V and 0 bases at J, with 10 bases in the middle. CDR1 is LNHNV and CDR2 is YYDKDF in the germline V gene (reference sequence). The CDR3 DNA reads TGTGCCACCAGCGGGGCCTTGCCGAACACCGGGGAGCTGTTTTTT. It yields the protein CATSGALPNTGELFF. The variable domain in full, completed from reference TRBV15 and TRBJ2-2, reads DAMVIQNPRYQVTQFGKPVTLSCSQTLNHNVMYWYQQKSSQAPKLLFHYYDKDFNNEADTPDNFQSRRPNTSFCFLDIRSPGLGDTAMYLCATSGALPNTGELFFGEGSRLTVL.

This chain uses TRBV6-5 with TRBJ2-4, with D possibly being TRBD2 (5 bases). Germline V gene sequence: CDR1 MNHEY, CDR2 SVGAGI. V dropped 6 bases and J dropped 3 bases, with 12 bases sitting between them. The CDR3 consists of 14 residues. The CDR3 region is CASSPGVGKNIQYF. The CDR3 nucleotides are TGTGCCAGCAGCCCCGGGGTGGGCAAAAACATTCAGTACTTC.

This chain connects TRBV5-5 to TRBJ1-2; TRBD1 matches 8 bases. Germline-derived CDR1 and CDR2 are SGHKS and YYEKEE (reference sequence). V trimming: 4 bases; J trimming: 8 bases; junction bases outside the gene matches: 4. There are 12 residues in the CDR3. In DNA, the CDR3 is TGTGCCAGCAGCCGGACAGGGTACGGCTACACCTTC. Translation gives CASSRTGYGYTF. Based on the CDR3 plus reference TRBV5-5 and TRBJ1-2, the full variable domain is DAGVTQSPTHLIKTRGQQVTLRCSPISGHKSVSWYQQVLGQGPQFIFQYYEKEERGRGNFPDRFSARQFPNYSSELNVNALLLGDSALYLCASSRTGYGYTFGSGTRLTVV.

The chain couples TRBV4-3 to TRBJ1-4; tentative D call: TRBD1 (5 bases). The CDR3 is 15 amino acids. The germline V gene encodes CDR1 LGHNA and CDR2 YSLEER. The V gene lost 2 bases and the J gene lost 7 bases, with 14 bases spanning the gap. CDR3 DNA: TGCGCCAGCAGCCAATTTGGGCAGGGTAGTGAAAAACTGTTTTTT. Protein: CASSQFGQGSEKLFF.